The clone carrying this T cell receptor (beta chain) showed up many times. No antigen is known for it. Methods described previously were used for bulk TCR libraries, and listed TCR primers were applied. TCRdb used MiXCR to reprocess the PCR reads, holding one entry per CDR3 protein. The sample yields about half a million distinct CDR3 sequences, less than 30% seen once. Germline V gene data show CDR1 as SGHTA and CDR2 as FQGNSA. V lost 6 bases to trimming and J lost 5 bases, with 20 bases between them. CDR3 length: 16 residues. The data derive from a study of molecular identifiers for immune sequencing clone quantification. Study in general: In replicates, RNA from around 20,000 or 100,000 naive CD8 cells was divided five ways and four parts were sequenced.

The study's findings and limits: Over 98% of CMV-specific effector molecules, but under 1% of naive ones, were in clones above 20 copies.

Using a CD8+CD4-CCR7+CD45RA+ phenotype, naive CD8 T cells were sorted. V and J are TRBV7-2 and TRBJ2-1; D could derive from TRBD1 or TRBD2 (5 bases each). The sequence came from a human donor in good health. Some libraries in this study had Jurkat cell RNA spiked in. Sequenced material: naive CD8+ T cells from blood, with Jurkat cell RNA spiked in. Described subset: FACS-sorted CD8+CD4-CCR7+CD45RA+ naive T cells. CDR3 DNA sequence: TGTGCCAGCAGGACAGTCCCACTAGATGTCCACAATGAGCAGTTCTTC. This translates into CASRTVPLDVHNEQFF.